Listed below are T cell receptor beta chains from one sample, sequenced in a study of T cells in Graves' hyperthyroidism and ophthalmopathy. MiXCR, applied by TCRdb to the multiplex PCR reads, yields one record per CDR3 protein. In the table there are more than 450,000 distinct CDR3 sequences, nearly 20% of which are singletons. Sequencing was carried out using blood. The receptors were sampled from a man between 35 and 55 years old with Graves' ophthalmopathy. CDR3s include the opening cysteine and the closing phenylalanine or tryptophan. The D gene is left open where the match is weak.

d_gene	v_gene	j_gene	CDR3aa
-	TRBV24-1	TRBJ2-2	CATGTSNTGELFF
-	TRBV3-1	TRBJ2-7	CASSGRDTSAYEQYF
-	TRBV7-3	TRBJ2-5	CASSLGRSGLLQETQYF
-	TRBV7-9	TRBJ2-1	CASSLGRPRNEQFF
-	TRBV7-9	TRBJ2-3	CASSLGLGNEGDTQYF
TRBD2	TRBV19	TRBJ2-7	CASSIAPRGIYEQYF
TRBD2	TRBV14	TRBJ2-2	CASSRLAGAPMNTGELFF
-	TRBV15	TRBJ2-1	CATSSASHEQFF
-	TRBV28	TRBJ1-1	CASSLFMGEAFF
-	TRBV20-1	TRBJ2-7	CSARRGSAGNEQYF
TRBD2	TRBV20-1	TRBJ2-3	CSAHIPGLAVSTQYF
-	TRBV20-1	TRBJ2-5	CSANWASRETQYF
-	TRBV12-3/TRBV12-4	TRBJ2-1	CASGGPGEQFF
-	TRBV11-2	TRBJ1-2	CASSLSPSEGGYTF
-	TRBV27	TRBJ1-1	CASSPGRESTEAFF
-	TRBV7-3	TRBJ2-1	CASSSTLASNEQFF
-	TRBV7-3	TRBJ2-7	CASSNDGAYEQYF
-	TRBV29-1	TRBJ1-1	CSVARGPPGTEAFF
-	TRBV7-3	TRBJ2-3	CASSTTGAFTDTQYF
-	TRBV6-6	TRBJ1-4	CASSYSAATNEKLFF
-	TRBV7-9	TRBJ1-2	CASSPLTGVRGYTF
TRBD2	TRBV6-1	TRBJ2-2	CASSKTSGNTGELFF
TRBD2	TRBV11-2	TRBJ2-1	CASIGLSASGNNGQFF
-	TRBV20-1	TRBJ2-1	CSAKHYRHYNEQFF
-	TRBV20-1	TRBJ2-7	CSARAPDFYEQYF
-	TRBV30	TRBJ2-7	CAAGQSSYEQYF
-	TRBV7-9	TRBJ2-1	CASSQTQPGKNNNEQFF
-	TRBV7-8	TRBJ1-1	CASSSGGGASTEAFF
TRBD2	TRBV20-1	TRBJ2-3	CSVSGRATDTQYF
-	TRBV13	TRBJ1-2	CASSSSQGRGNYGYTF
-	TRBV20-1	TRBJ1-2	CSAAAGAGFEGYTF
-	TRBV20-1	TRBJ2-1	CSARPRGYNEQFF
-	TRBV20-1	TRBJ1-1	CSAGRGVNTEAFF
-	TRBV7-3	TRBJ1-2	CASSFTTGFYGYTF
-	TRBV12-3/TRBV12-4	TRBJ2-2	CASSPGKRTANTGELFF
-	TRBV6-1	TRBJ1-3	CASSLGAEENTIYF
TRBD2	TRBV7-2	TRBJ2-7	CASSLASSGRTYEQYF
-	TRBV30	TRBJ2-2	CAWTLNAVNTGELFF
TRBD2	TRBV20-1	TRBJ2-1	CSARGSGPSSYNEQFF
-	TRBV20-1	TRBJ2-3	CSARDLRGEGTDTQYF
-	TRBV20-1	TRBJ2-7	CSARASPVAEQYF
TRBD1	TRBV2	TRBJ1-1	CASRMYWDSNTEAFF
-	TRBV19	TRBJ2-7	CASSMNQRQYEQYF
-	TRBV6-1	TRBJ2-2	CASTLEDSETGELFF
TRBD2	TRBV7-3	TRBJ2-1	CASSWTSGRSSYNEQFF
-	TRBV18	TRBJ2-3	CASSPYESKQPHTQYF
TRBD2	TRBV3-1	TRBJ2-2	CASSPLGGRSNTGELFF
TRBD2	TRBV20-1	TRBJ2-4	CSAREARLAGLIGYIQYF
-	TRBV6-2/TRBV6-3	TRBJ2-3	CASSYSGVTDTQYF
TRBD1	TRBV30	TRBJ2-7	CAWRARWGQRLSYEQYF
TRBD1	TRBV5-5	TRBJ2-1	CASSLSGQGHNEQFF
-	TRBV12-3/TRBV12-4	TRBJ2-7	CASSLEQGRGSYEQYF
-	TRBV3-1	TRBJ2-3	CASSSRPSTDTQYF
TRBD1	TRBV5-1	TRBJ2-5	CASSLEQGVWETQYF